Listed below are T cell receptor beta chains from one sample, sequenced in a study of vaccination effects on CD4 cells after COVID-19. Antigens for these TCRs are unknown. This table comes from immunoSEQ multiplex PCR, and its TCRdb copy is limited to in-frame clones, with some not included. Of nearly 45,000 clones listed, more than 60% are singletons. Sequenced here: CD4+ T cells from PBMCs cultured with a peptide pool, sampled before COVID-19 vaccination. These receptors originate from a human donor who had a prior SARS-CoV-2 infection. CDR3s leave out the opening cysteine and the closing phenylalanine or tryptophan. A D gene is named only where the DNA matches it firmly. A row's size may be missing; if present it is once, few, many or a size class.

D gene	CDR3 length	clone size	J gene	V gene	CDR3 protein
NA	14	NA	TRBJ1-3	TRBV9	ASSVRGTGAGNTIY
NA	12	NA	TRBJ1-6	TRBV7-8	ASSLTGLNSPLH
TRBD2	12	NA	TRBJ2-3	TRBV7-3	ASSLTSGGDTQY
NA	11	NA	TRBJ2-7	TRBV18	ASSQDRLHEQY
TRBD2	16	NA	TRBJ2-2	TRBV10-3	AISGPYSGGATTGELF
NA	14	NA	TRBJ2-2	TRBV5-1	ASSLRDLTNTGELF
NA	9	NA	TRBJ2-7	TRBV5-5	ASSFRDEQY
NA	13	NA	TRBJ2-1	TRBV18	ASSLLPYEPNEQF
NA	11	NA	TRBJ1-1	TRBV7-2	ASSLVRNPEAF
NA	10	once	TRBJ2-3	TRBV11-2	ASSLAGDTQY
TRBD2	15	NA	TRBJ2-3	TRBV11-2	ASSPVGRGGYTDTQY
TRBD2	13	NA	TRBJ2-3	TRBV7-8	ASSSRTRSTDTQY
NA	15	NA	TRBJ2-7	TRBV5-1	ASSSSTPGGPSYEQY
NA	12	NA	TRBJ2-7	TRBV7-2	ASSLLAGSYEQY
TRBD2	14	NA	TRBJ2-5	TRBV2	ASSDQLAGGLETQY
NA	12	NA	TRBJ2-3	TRBV28	ASTEDRVTDTQY
TRBD1	13	NA	TRBJ2-3	TRBV4-2	ASSHDRGSVDTQY
NA	11	NA	TRBJ1-1	TRBV12-3/TRBV12-4	ASRPTGHTEAF
TRBD1	13	NA	TRBJ2-7	TRBV5-6	ASSFDRVSSYEQY
NA	12	once	TRBJ2-7	TRBV4-3	ASSQDYSSYEQY
NA	13	NA	TRBJ2-4	TRBV5-4	ASSLHQSGSNIQY
NA	11	once	TRBJ2-5	TRBV5-1	ASSLPGGETQY
TRBD2	14	few	TRBJ2-6	TRBV7-2	ASSPGGRGWANVLT
NA	12	NA	TRBJ2-5	TRBV5-5	ASSLETAQETQY
TRBD2	15	NA	TRBJ2-5	TRBV5-1	ASSLGLAGSLQETQY
NA	13	NA	TRBJ1-5	TRBV4-2	ASSQGVNSNQPQH
NA	13	NA	TRBJ1-1	TRBV27	ASSLLSTGDTEAF
NA	14	NA	TRBJ2-1	TRBV18	ASSPFSRAMYNEQF
TRBD1	11	few	TRBJ1-5	TRBV2	ASRDREDQPQH
NA	7	once	TRBJ2-1	TRBV23-1	ASSQLGF
NA	11	few	TRBJ1-2	TRBV27	ASSREGQYGYT
TRBD2	13	NA	TRBJ2-1	TRBV2	ASSAVLAGELEQF
TRBD1	13	NA	TRBJ1-4	TRBV5-1	ASSEGTGAGEKLF
NA	11	few	TRBJ1-5	TRBV9	ASSPSGGQPQH
NA	12	once	TRBJ1-6	TRBV30	AWSTQAYNSPLH
NA	11	NA	TRBJ1-2	TRBV2	ASSDSGYYGYT
NA	14	NA	TRBJ1-6	TRBV7-8	ASSLVRGSRNSPLH
TRBD2	15	NA	TRBJ2-5	TRBV11-2	ASSLAVTSGGGETQY
TRBD2	12	few	TRBJ2-5	TRBV3-1/TRBV3-2	ASSGAGGIETQY
TRBD2	14	few	TRBJ2-1	TRBV4-2	ASSLRLAGGGNEQF
TRBD1	16	NA	TRBJ2-2	TRBV5-1	ASSLDSGGFIFTGELF
TRBD2	17	NA	TRBJ2-2	TRBV11-3	ASSPHWGLAGANSGELF